The 29 T cell receptor beta chains below were found in one sample sequenced in a study of monozygotic twins with inflammatory bowel disease. One entry per CDR3 protein, without DNA, is what TCRdb gives after re-calling the 5' RACE reads. Listed are just over 300,000 distinct CDR3 sequences; roughly 5.2% falls within the top ten. The material sequenced was blood. The source of these receptors is a human donor with ulcerative colitis or Crohn's disease, or a healthy co-twin of an affected twin (not recorded which).

The rearrangement links TRBV9 to TRBJ2-3; the D call of TRBD1 rests on TCRdb alone, since no DNA is present to check it. Per germline, CDR1 SGDLS and CDR2 YYNGEE. There are 16 residues in the CDR3. CDR3 residues: CASSRSGQGNTDTQYF.

The V gene is TRBV20-1, the J gene TRBJ2-4. The CDR3 is 12 amino acids. CDR1 DFQATT and CDR2 SNEGSKA come from the germline V gene (reference sequence). CDR3: CSARVQGNIQYF.

This CDR3 is CASTPSRGVEQYF. V usage is TRBV12-3 or TRBV12-4 and J usage is TRBJ2-7; TCRdb picks TRBD2, but there is no DNA to check that call. The CDR3 runs 13 residues.

V usage is TRBV29-1 and J usage is TRBJ2-3; TCRdb indicates TRBD1, and absent DNA this call remains unverified. The CDR3 loop spans 12 amino acids. Germline V gene data show CDR1 as SQVTM and CDR2 as ANQGSEA. CDR3 protein: CSVVTGVDTQYF.

The chain joins TRBV9 to TRBJ1-1; TCRdb indicates TRBD1, and absent DNA this call remains unverified. This CDR3 is 15 amino acids long. Germline CDR1 is SGDLS and CDR2 is YYNGEE. The CDR3 loop reads CASSERDRGNTEAFF.

The gene calls are TRBV7-9 and TRBJ1-5. The CDR3 consists of 12 residues. Germline loops: CDR1 SEHNR, CDR2 FQNEAQ (reference sequence). This chain's CDR3 is CASSLPSQPQHF.

V and J are TRBV9 and TRBJ2-2; TCRdb picks TRBD1, but there is no DNA to check that call. The germline V gene has CDR1 SGDLS and CDR2 YYNGEE. The CDR3 covers 13 residues. The CDR3 loop reads CASTWGGTGELFF.

This chain's CDR3 is CASSLQGATDTQYF. The chain combines TRBV7-6 with TRBJ2-3; TCRdb calls TRBD1, which cannot be checked without DNA. The CDR3 is made up of 14 amino acids. In germline, CDR1 is SGHVS, CDR2 FNYEAQ.

The V call is TRBV15, the J call TRBJ2-1. The germline CDR1 and CDR2 sequences are LNHNV and YYDKDF (reference sequence). The CDR3 runs to 15 residues. This CDR3 is CATSSGWNVDVEQFF.

The CDR3 region is CASSLEGSLAGGELFF. The chain combines TRBV7-2 with TRBJ2-2; without DNA, the TCRdb call of TRBD2 cannot be checked. The V gene's germline CDR1 is SGHTA and CDR2 FQGNSA. This CDR3 spans 16 amino acids.

The V gene is TRBV18, the J gene TRBJ1-1. This CDR3 is 12 amino acids long. The V gene's germline CDR1 is KGHSH and CDR2 LQKENI. The CDR3 sequence is CASSFADTEAFF.

This rearrangement joins TRBV4-3 to TRBJ2-7; absent DNA, TCRdb's TRBD2 call cannot be checked. The CDR3 runs to 15 residues. The germline V gene has CDR1 LGHNA and CDR2 YSLEER. CDR3: CASSQLTGTRNEQYF.

V is TRBV24-1 and J is TRBJ2-1; TCRdb lists TRBD1, though no DNA is available to test this call. This CDR3 contains 15 residues. Per germline, CDR1 KGHDR and CDR2 SFDVKD. CDR3 region: CATSDFNGKGNEQFF.

This sequence joins TRBV20-1 and TRBJ1-6; the TCRdb D gene call, TRBD1, has no DNA to confirm it. CDR3 size: 14 residues. CDR1 is DFQATT, CDR2 SNEGSKA, per germline (reference sequence). CDR3 in amino acids: CSARGRDNISPLHF.

The rearrangement uses TRBV5-1 and TRBJ2-5; the D call from TCRdb, TRBD2, cannot be confirmed without DNA. CDR1 and CDR2 from the germline V gene are SGHRS and YFSETQ. The CDR3 has 14 amino acids. The CDR3 is CASTLAGGLETQYF.

The chain carries TRBV7-3 and TRBJ1-2; the D gene TCRdb calls, TRBD1, cannot be checked with no DNA. Per the germline V gene, CDR1 is SGHTA and CDR2 is FQGTGA. This CDR3 region has 14 residues. Here the CDR3 reads CASSLTGQGGGYTF.

The chain carries TRBV29-1 and TRBJ2-2; TCRdb's assignment of TRBD1 cannot be checked, as there is no DNA. The CDR3 consists of 14 residues. Germline lookup yields CDR1 SQVTM and CDR2 ANQGSEA. The CDR3 reads CSVDILGGSGELFF.

This chain connects TRBV20-1 to TRBJ2-7; TCRdb lists TRBD2, though no DNA is available to test this call. CDR3 length equals 14 residues. Germline loops: CDR1 DFQATT, CDR2 SNEGSKA (reference sequence). The CDR3 is CSARDWALPYEQYF.

V gene TRBV7-9 combines with J gene TRBJ2-3; TCRdb's assignment of TRBD1 cannot be checked, as there is no DNA. This CDR3 has 16 residues. CDR1 SEHNR and CDR2 FQNEAQ come from the germline V gene (reference sequence). CDR3: CASSLDGRGNTDTQYF.

The chain recombines TRBV5-1 with TRBJ2-1. This CDR3 contains 12 residues. Per germline, CDR1 SGHRS and CDR2 YFSETQ. CDR3 loop: CASSWGENEQFF.

The chain couples TRBV6-5 to TRBJ2-7; the D call of TRBD2 rests on TCRdb alone, since no DNA is present to check it. The germline V gene has CDR1 MNHEY and CDR2 SVGAGI. The CDR3 has 15 amino acids. This CDR3 reads CASSYHSGRAGEQYF.

The J gene is TRBJ1-2, the V gene TRBV10-3; TCRdb outputs TRBD1, but without DNA this stays unchecked. CDR1 ENHRY and CDR2 SYGVKD come from the germline V gene. The CDR3 totals 15 residues. The CDR3 region is CAISDSGTGHYGYTF.

The chain has TRBV7-9 and TRBJ2-1. In germline, CDR1 is SEHNR, CDR2 FQNEAQ (reference sequence). The CDR3 runs to 15 residues. The CDR3 loop is CASGSTPSKHNEQFF.

The rearrangement uses TRBV12-3 or TRBV12-4 and TRBJ1-2; TCRdb's assignment of TRBD1 cannot be checked, as there is no DNA. This CDR3 has 12 residues. The CDR3 protein is CASRSGTGGYTF.

V usage is TRBV6-2 or TRBV6-3 and J usage is TRBJ2-7; TCRdb returns TRBD2, unconfirmable since there is no DNA. Per the germline V gene, CDR1 is MNHEY and CDR2 is SVGEGT. This CDR3 spans 15 amino acids. CDR3 sequence reads: CASSLPGTSSYEQYF.

The V call is TRBV2, the J call TRBJ2-4; as DNA is missing, the TRBD1 call by TCRdb cannot be tested. Germline CDR1 and CDR2: SNHLY and FYNNEI. The CDR3 loop spans 16 amino acids. CDR3: CASSGDRDRGRNIQYF.

The chain recombines TRBV20-1 with TRBJ2-7; without DNA, the TCRdb call of TRBD1 cannot be checked. This CDR3 comprises 12 residues. CDR1 DFQATT and CDR2 SNEGSKA come from the germline V gene (reference sequence). CDR3 loop: CRILRDNYEQYF.

The J gene is TRBJ1-2, the V gene TRBV28; TCRdb lists TRBD1, though no DNA is available to test this call. Germline V gene sequence: CDR1 MDHEN, CDR2 SYDVKM. CDR3 length equals 14 residues. CDR3: CASSLSDSNYGYTF.

V gene TRBV24-1 combines with J gene TRBJ1-5; TCRdb proposes TRBD1, but this gene call is untestable without DNA. This CDR3 contains 20 residues. Germline CDR1 is KGHDR and CDR2 is SFDVKD. CDR3 residues: CATSDLHHGIVADRDQPQHF.